This T cell receptor beta chain was captured by sequencing in a study of vaccination effects on CD4 cells after COVID-19. Assay: immunoSEQ multiplex PCR; the TCRdb copy retains only in-frame clones and omits some. Among about 41,000 clones, around 77% were seen once, and the ten largest hold 2.9%. About this clone: The antigen remains undetermined.

The CDR3 contains 16 residues. Germline trimming cut 0 bases from V and 3 bases from J; bases unmatched to any gene: 5. The V gene's germline CDR1 is SGDLS and CDR2 YYNGEE. Whole-study results and caveats: Early post-infection timepoints were missing from the study, which also had few convalescent patients. Healthy vaccinees showed cross-reactivity with common cold coronaviruses in only 1 of 255 vaccine-induced clones.

In the ViraFEST assay, antigen-specific CD4+ clonotypes were identified by expansion after peptide-pool stimulation. CD4+ T cell isolation took place after approximately 11 days of culture. No vaccinee had earlier SARS-CoV-2 infection, and nucleocapsid antibodies were negative. PBMC were cultured at under 2.5 million per well with about 10 IU/ml IL-2 and 10 ug/ml peptides. This TCR came from a human donor who received a COVID-19 vaccine. The sequencing here drew on CD4+ T cells from PBMCs cultured with HCoV-NL63 spike peptides, taken before COVID-19 vaccination. This sequence joins TRBV9 and TRBJ2-3; 9 bases map to TRBD2. The CDR3 nucleotides are TGTGCCAGCAGCGTAGTGGCGAGCGGGGGGACAGATACGCAGTATTTT. Protein sequence: CASSVVASGGTDTQYF.